The next 14 T cell receptor beta chains were all read from a single sample in a study of T cells in Graves' hyperthyroidism and ophthalmopathy. TCR beta CDR3 region amplification was performed from RNA transcripts. The primer set for the first-round RT-PCR of the TCR CDR3 was HTBI. Via MiXCR, TCRdb re-called the multiplex PCR reads, giving one row per CDR3 protein. The table includes hundreds of thousands of distinct CDR3 sequences, 13% to 15% detected once. Sequenced: blood. The source of these receptors is a woman aged 18-29 years with Graves' hyperthyroidism.

A few counts support this clonotype. J is TRBJ2-3 and V is TRBV15; 7 bases match TRBD2. V shed 0 bases and J 0 bases; nucleotides not matched to a gene: 9. Germline V gene lookup returns CDR1 LNHNV and CDR2 YYDKDF (reference sequence). This CDR3 region has 18 residues. CDR3 amino acids: CATSRDMGEGPSTDTQYF. The CDR3 region has the DNA TGTGCCACCAGCAGAGATATGGGGGAGGGCCCGAGCACAGATACGCAGTATTTT.

This chain uses TRBV6-2 or TRBV6-3 with TRBJ2-7; no clear D. Trimming cost V 5 bases and J 3 bases, with 11 bases left between them. Germline CDR1 is MNHEY and CDR2 is SVGEGT. CDR3 length equals 13 residues. The CDR3 loop is CASSDQLIYEQYF. CDR3 coding DNA: TGTGCCAGCAGTGACCAACTGATCTACGAGCAGTACTTC.

This clonotype showed up many times. The chain is built from TRBV15 and TRBJ1-5, with 9 bases lining up with TRBD1. The CDR3 contains 17 residues. The J segment lost 6 bases and the V segment lost 2 bases, leaving 11 bases of the junction unmatched. Germline CDR1 and CDR2: LNHNV and YYDKDF (reference sequence). Here the CDR3 reads CATSRYRTGAQGQPQHF. CDR3 nucleotide sequence: TGTGCCACCAGCAGATATCGGACAGGGGCTCAGGGTCAGCCCCAGCATTTT.

The CDR3 reads CASSLKRERPTEQFF. DNA for the CDR3: TGTGCCAGCAGTTTAAAGCGGGAGCGTCCTACTGAGCAGTTCTTC. This chain links TRBV6-2 or TRBV6-3 with TRBJ2-1; TRBD2 agrees at 8 bases. The CDR3 has 15 amino acids. CDR1 is MNHEY and CDR2 is SVGEGT in the germline V gene. After removal of 4 bases from V and 9 bases from J, the junction contained 11 bases not matched to a gene.

The sample holds many counts of this clonotype. The chain links TRBV18 to TRBJ2-3; 9 nucleotides agree with TRBD1. The junction had 2 bases not matched to a gene; V was cut back by 3 bases and J by 1 base. The CDR3 is 15 residues long. The V gene's germline CDR1 is KGHSH and CDR2 LQKENI. DNA of the CDR3: TGTGCCAGCTCACCCTGGACAGGGGGCACAGATACGCAGTATTTT. It specifies CASSPWTGGTDTQYF.

This clonotype was picked up many times. The CDR3 protein is CASLSRNANTGELFF. The CDR3, as DNA: TGTGCCAGCTTATCCCGCAACGCGAACACCGGGGAGCTGTTTTTT. The chain links TRBV11-3 to TRBJ2-2; D unclear. The germline V gene has CDR1 SGHNT and CDR2 YENEEA. This CDR3 has 15 residues. V was shortened by 8 bases and J by 0 bases, with 13 bases between the two germline ends.

This chain uses TRBV25-1 with TRBJ2-2; D unclear. V was clipped by 3 bases and J by 0 bases, with 11 bases between them. Looked up from germline, CDR1 is MGHDK and CDR2 is SYGVNS. There are 16 residues in the CDR3. The CDR3 DNA is TGTGCCAGCAGTGACTCTACGCGAACGAACACCGGGGAGCTGTTTTTT. Translation gives CASSDSTRTNTGELFF.

The sample holds one count of this clonotype. Possible read error: a much larger clone is one base away. This chain connects TRBV7-2 to TRBJ2-7; D unresolved. The V and J ends lost 7 bases and 7 bases respectively, with 23 bases between them. Germline V gives CDR1 SGHTA, CDR2 FQGNSA. The CDR3 sequence is 15 residues long. The CDR3, as DNA: TGTGCCAGCACCCCTGACCGCGGTTTGGGTAATGAGCAGTACTTC. It translates to CASTPDRGLGNEQYF.

This clonotype was detected only a few times. This sequence joins TRBV9 and TRBJ2-1; 7 bases fit TRBD1. The germline V gene encodes CDR1 SGDLS and CDR2 YYNGEE. J gave up 0 bases and V 3 bases, and 6 bases lay outside the gene matches. The CDR3 is 16 residues long. The CDR3 is CASSARQGYSYNEQFF. DNA of the CDR3: TGTGCCAGCAGCGCCCGACAGGGATACTCCTACAATGAGCAGTTCTTC. The variable domain in full, completed from reference TRBV9 and TRBJ2-1, reads DSGVTQTPKHLITATGQRVTLRCSPRSGDLSVYWYQQSLDQGLQFLIQYYNGEERAKGNILERFSAQQFPDLHSELNLSSLELGDSALYFCASSARQGYSYNEQFFGPGTRLTVL.

This clonotype was observed many times. The genes are TRBV11-1 and TRBJ2-5; D is uncertain. The length of the CDR3 is 13 residues. V gave up 5 bases and J gave up 7 bases, with 14 bases separating them. Per the germline V gene, CDR1 is SGHAT and CDR2 is FQDESV (reference sequence). The CDR3 DNA follows: TGTGCCAGCAGCATAGAGATTTCAGGGACCCAGTACTTC. It codes for CASSIEISGTQYF.

This chain uses TRBV14 with TRBJ2-1; D not certain. Germline CDR1 is SGHDN and CDR2 is FVKESK. Trimming shortened V by 0 bases and J by 4 bases, and 13 bases separated the two germline ends. CDR3 size: 16 residues. CDR3 protein: CASSQDMPGLYNEQFF. DNA for the CDR3: TGTGCCAGCAGCCAAGATATGCCGGGCTTGTACAATGAGCAGTTCTTC. Supplemented by reference TRBV14 and TRBJ2-1, the full variable domain reads EAGVTQFPSHSVIEKGQTVTLRCDPISGHDNLYWYRRVMGKEIKFLLHFVKESKQDESGMPNNRFLAERTGGTYSTLKVQPAELEDSGVYFCASSQDMPGLYNEQFFGPGTRLTVL.

This clonotype was counted ten times or more. The V and J genes are TRBV20-1 and TRBJ1-2; no clear D gene. The germline CDR1 and CDR2 sequences are DFQATT and SNEGSKA (reference sequence). V was shortened by 3 bases and J by 5 bases, with 10 bases between the two germline ends. This CDR3 has 12 amino acids. CDR3 DNA sequence: TGCAGTGCTAGTAGATACCCATATGGCTACACCTTC. Amino acids: CSASRYPYGYTF.

This clonotype was detected many times. The chain joins TRBV2 to TRBJ2-7; D unresolved. Germline-derived CDR1 and CDR2 are SNHLY and FYNNEI. The CDR3 is 13 amino acids. The V and J ends lost 5 bases and 6 bases respectively, with 14 bases between them. CDR3: CASSYSMRGEQYF. CDR3 sequence (DNA): TGTGCCAGCAGTTATAGCATGCGAGGCGAGCAGTACTTC.

This clonotype occurred a few times. This rearrangement joins TRBV27 to TRBJ1-6; maybe TRBD1 (6 bases). The CDR3 runs 16 residues. The V and J ends lost 1 base and 4 bases respectively, with 11 bases between them. In germline, CDR1 is MNHEY, CDR2 SMNVEV (reference sequence). The CDR3 DNA is TGTGCCAGCAGTTTATTAGGGGGACGATATAATTCACCCCTCCACTTT. Its protein is CASSLLGGRYNSPLHF.